These 6 T cell receptor beta chains came from one sample sequenced in a study of blood T cell repertoires in COVID-19. Sequencing was performed with immunoSEQ multiplex PCR; in TCRdb, only in-frame clones are kept and a portion is missing. Altogether approximately 250,000 clones are present, approximately 86% being singletons, with the ten largest covering around 5.5%. The sample comprised peripheral blood. The receptors stem from a human donor in a cohort sampled during active COVID-19.

This clone was seen once. The chain couples TRBV5-1 to TRBJ1-4; D might be TRBD1 (5 bases). Looked up from germline, CDR1 is SGHRS and CDR2 is YFSETQ. The CDR3 totals 15 residues. V gave up 5 bases and J gave up 7 bases, with 18 bases separating them. In nucleotides, the CDR3 is TGCGCCAGCAGGCCCAGACCCGTTGGGGCTGAAAAACTGTTTTTT. This encodes CASRPRPVGAEKLFF.

This clone appeared a single time. The chain joins TRBV18 to TRBJ2-2; D not certain. With 3 bases removed from V and 5 bases from J, the gap between germline ends came to 13 bases. Germline V gene data show CDR1 as KGHSH and CDR2 as LQKENI. The CDR3 covers 15 residues. CDR3 nucleotide sequence: TGTGCCAGCTCACCGGTGCTTGATCTAACCGGGGAGCTGTTTTTT. Translating gives CASSPVLDLTGELFF.

The chain employs TRBV18 and TRBJ1-3, with 7 positions matching TRBD1. The CDR3 covers 15 residues. Germline CDR1 and CDR2: KGHSH and LQKENI. Unmatched junction bases numbered 0, after V lost 1 base and J lost 0 bases. This chain's CDR3 is CASSPRDSSGNTIYF. The CDR3 DNA sequence: TGTGCCAGCTCACCACGGGACAGCTCTGGAAACACCATATATTTT.

By share of the sample, this clone is medium-sized. The rearrangement uses TRBV11-3 and TRBJ2-7; 8 bases map to TRBD1. Germline trimming cut 3 bases from V and 1 base from J; bases unmatched to any gene: 11. The CDR3 is 17 residues long. CDR1 and CDR2 from the germline V gene are SGHNT and YENEEA. The CDR3, as DNA: TGTGCCAGCAGCTTGGTTACAGGGGGTACTACTTCCTACGAGCAGTACTTC. Its translation: CASSLVTGGTTSYEQYF.

The genes are TRBV5-1 and TRBJ1-1; 9 bases line up with TRBD1. CDR1 and CDR2 (germline): SGHRS, YFSETQ. The CDR3 has 15 amino acids. V dropped 5 bases and J dropped 1; count of bases not matched to a gene: 6. CDR3 sequence: CASRIPGQGNTEAFF. CDR3 DNA sequence: TGCGCCAGCAGAATCCCGGGACAGGGGAACACTGAAGCTTTCTTT.

This rearrangement joins TRBV28 to TRBJ2-2, with TRBD2 matching over 8 bases. The CDR3 has 15 residues. Looked up from germline, CDR1 is MDHEN and CDR2 is SYDVKM. V trimming: 4 bases; J trimming: 0 bases; junction bases outside the gene matches: 1. DNA of the CDR3: TGTGCCAGCAGTTCGACTAGCGCGAACACCGGGGAGCTGTTTTTT. Protein: CASSSTSANTGELFF. The complete variable domain, with remaining parts taken from reference TRBV28 and TRBJ2-2, reads DVKVTQSSRYLVKRTGEKVFLECVQDMDHENMFWYRQDPGLGLRLIYFSYDVKMKEKGDIPEGYSVSREKKERFSLILESASTNQTSMYLCASSSTSANTGELFFGEGSRLTVL.